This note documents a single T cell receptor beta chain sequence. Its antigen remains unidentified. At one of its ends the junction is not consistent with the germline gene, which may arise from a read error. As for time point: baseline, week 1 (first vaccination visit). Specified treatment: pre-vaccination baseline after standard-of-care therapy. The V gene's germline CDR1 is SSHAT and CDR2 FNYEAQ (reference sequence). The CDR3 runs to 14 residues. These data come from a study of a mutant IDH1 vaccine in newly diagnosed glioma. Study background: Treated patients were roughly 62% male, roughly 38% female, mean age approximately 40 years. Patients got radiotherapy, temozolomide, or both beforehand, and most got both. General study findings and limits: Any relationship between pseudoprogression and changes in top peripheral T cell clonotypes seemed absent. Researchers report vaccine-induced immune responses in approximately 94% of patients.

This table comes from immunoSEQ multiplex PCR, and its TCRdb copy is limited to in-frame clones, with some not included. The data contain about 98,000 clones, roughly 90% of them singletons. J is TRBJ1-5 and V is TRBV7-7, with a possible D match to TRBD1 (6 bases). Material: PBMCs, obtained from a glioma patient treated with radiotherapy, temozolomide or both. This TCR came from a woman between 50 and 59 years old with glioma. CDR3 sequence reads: CASSPRTAYQPQHF. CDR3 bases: TGTGCTAGCAGCCCGCGGACAGCCTATCAGCCCCAGCATTTT.